The rows below give T cell receptor beta chains drawn from one sample of a study of blood T cell repertoires in COVID-19. Sequencing was performed with immunoSEQ multiplex PCR; in TCRdb, only in-frame clones are kept and a portion is missing. The sample carries around 150,000 clones, more than 80% recorded once. What was sequenced was peripheral blood. The receptors stem from a man aged 65 to 85 with acute or convalescent COVID-19. Each CDR3 is given with its conserved first and last residue. A D gene is named only where the DNA matches it firmly. Clone size is stated in some rows and not others, as once, few, many or a class when expanded.

D | size | J | V | DNA | CDR3
TRBD2 | - | TRBJ2-7 | TRBV11-3 | TGTGCCAGCAGCTTAGGTAGCGGGGGAGCCTACGAGCAGTACTTC | CASSLGSGGAYEQYF
TRBD2 | - | TRBJ2-5 | TRBV9 | TGTGCCAGCGGCCCCCGGGGCATCGGGACTAGCGGGGGAGAGACCCAGTACTTC | CASGPRGIGTSGGETQYF
TRBD1 | - | TRBJ1-1 | TRBV6-5 | TGTGCCAGCAGTCCAACAGGGGAAGCGAACACTGAAGCTTTCTTT | CASSPTGEANTEAFF
TRBD1 | - | TRBJ2-1 | TRBV6-1 | TGTGCCACTAACGAGGGACAGGGGGCTGGCGAGCAGTTCTTC | CATNEGQGAGEQFF
- | - | TRBJ1-6 | TRBV7-8 | TGTGCCAGCAGCTCGAACGGACAGCTGAGCTCCTATAATTCACCCCTCCACTTT | CASSSNGQLSSYNSPLHF
TRBD1 | - | TRBJ1-5 | TRBV28 | TGTGCCAGCAGTTTTCTGGGAGGGACAGGGGGCCGTAGCAATCAGCCCCAGCATTTT | CASSFLGGTGGRSNQPQHF
TRBD1 | - | TRBJ2-4 | TRBV19 | TGTGCCAGTAGTAGAGGGGCCGGACAGGGGGCAACCAAAAACATTCAGTACTTC | CASSRGAGQGATKNIQYF
TRBD1 | - | TRBJ1-5 | TRBV2 | TGTGCCAGCAGCGTACAGGGGGATAGCAATCAGCCCCAGCATTTT | CASSVQGDSNQPQHF
- | - | TRBJ2-1 | TRBV6-1 | TGTGCCAGCAGTGAAGGGGTGGGCGGGCATTCCTACAATGAGCAGTTCTTC | CASSEGVGGHSYNEQFF
- | - | TRBJ2-1 | TRBV29-1 | TGCAGCGTTGTGGCAGGGAACAACAATGAGCAGTTCTTC | CSVVAGNNNEQFF
TRBD2 | once | TRBJ2-1 | TRBV3-1/TRBV3-2 | TGTGCCAGCAGCCAAGCTAGCGGTGAGCAGTTCTTC | CASSQASGEQFF
- | - | TRBJ2-5 | TRBV19 | TGTGCCAGTAGTACAGGGGATTTCTACCAAGAGACCCAGTACTTC | CASSTGDFYQETQYF
- | - | TRBJ2-7 | TRBV3-1/TRBV3-2 | TGTGCCAGCAGCCAAGACGGGACTCTCGTCGAGCAGTACTTC | CASSQDGTLVEQYF
TRBD1 | - | TRBJ1-1 | TRBV5-1 | TGCGCCAGCAGGACAGGACAGGGGGGTGGTGAAGCTTTCTTT | CASRTGQGGGEAFF
TRBD1 | - | TRBJ2-7 | TRBV6-5 | TGTGCCAGCAGTCCAGACAGGGGAATCGAGCAGTACTTC | CASSPDRGIEQYF
TRBD2 | - | TRBJ2-7 | TRBV4-2 | TGTGCCAGCAGCCAAGGGACTAGCGGGGGAACCTACGAGCAGTACTTC | CASSQGTSGGTYEQYF
TRBD1 | once | TRBJ2-5 | TRBV6-1 | TGTGCCAGCAGTGACCCGGGACAGGGGGAGACCCAGTACTTC | CASSDPGQGETQYF
TRBD1 | - | TRBJ1-6 | TRBV15 | TGTGCCACGAAGCCAAACCGGGACAGAAATTCACCCCTCCACTTT | CATKPNRDRNSPLHF
TRBD1 | - | TRBJ1-4 | TRBV6-5 | TGTGCCAGCAGTTACTTCCGACAGGGGAGGAAAGAAAAACTGTTTTTT | CASSYFRQGRKEKLFF
TRBD1 | few | TRBJ1-6 | TRBV9 | TGTGCCAGTTCACAGGGGGATAATTCACCCCTCCACTTT | CASSQGDNSPLHF
- | - | TRBJ1-2 | TRBV6-1 | TGTGCCAGCAGTGAATTCCAGAGGAACTATGGCTACACCTTC | CASSEFQRNYGYTF
TRBD1 | - | TRBJ2-2 | TRBV9 | TGTGCCAGCAGCCCCCGCCCCGGACAGGGATCCGGGGAGCTGTTTTTT | CASSPRPGQGSGELFF
- | - | TRBJ2-7 | TRBV30 | TGTGCCTGGAGCCCTCGGCAGGACTACGAGCAGTACTTC | CAWSPRQDYEQYF
- | - | TRBJ2-5 | TRBV19 | TGTGCCAGTAGTAACGGGAAACACCAAGAGACCCAGTACTTC | CASSNGKHQETQYF
- | - | TRBJ2-5 | TRBV3-1/TRBV3-2 | TGTGCCAGCAGCCAAGATGAGGGAAATGCTGGGACCCAGTACTTC | CASSQDEGNAGTQYF
- | - | TRBJ2-1 | TRBV7-3 | TGTGCCAGCAGCTTATCAGCGGTCCCGGATGAGCAGTTCTTC | CASSLSAVPDEQFF
- | once | TRBJ2-7 | TRBV6-1 | TGTGCCAGCAGTGAAAGCAGCGTAACCTACGAGCAGTACTTC | CASSESSVTYEQYF
TRBD1 | - | TRBJ2-5 | TRBV7-3 | TGTGCCAGCAGCTTGCAGGGGGAAGAGACCCAGTACTTC | CASSLQGEETQYF
- | - | TRBJ2-5 | TRBV18 | TGTGCCAGCTCACCACCGGGACAACCTCAGGAGACCCAGTACTTC | CASSPPGQPQETQYF
- | - | TRBJ1-4 | TRBV4-1 | TGCGCCAGCAGCCAATCCCCCCCCCAGTGGGGCGAAAAACTGTTTTTT | CASSQSPPQWGEKLFF
TRBD2 | - | TRBJ2-3 | TRBV6-5 | TGTGCCAGCAGTTACTCTGCGGGGGGTGGAGATACGCAGTATTTT | CASSYSAGGGDTQYF
- | - | TRBJ1-3 | TRBV6-2/TRBV6-3 | TGTGCCAGCAGTTTATCCAGAGGGACTTACTCTGGAAACACCATATATTTT | CASSLSRGTYSGNTIYF
- | - | TRBJ1-5 | TRBV2 | TGTGCCAGCAGTGAAGCTAACAGAGATCAGCCCCAGCATTTT | CASSEANRDQPQHF